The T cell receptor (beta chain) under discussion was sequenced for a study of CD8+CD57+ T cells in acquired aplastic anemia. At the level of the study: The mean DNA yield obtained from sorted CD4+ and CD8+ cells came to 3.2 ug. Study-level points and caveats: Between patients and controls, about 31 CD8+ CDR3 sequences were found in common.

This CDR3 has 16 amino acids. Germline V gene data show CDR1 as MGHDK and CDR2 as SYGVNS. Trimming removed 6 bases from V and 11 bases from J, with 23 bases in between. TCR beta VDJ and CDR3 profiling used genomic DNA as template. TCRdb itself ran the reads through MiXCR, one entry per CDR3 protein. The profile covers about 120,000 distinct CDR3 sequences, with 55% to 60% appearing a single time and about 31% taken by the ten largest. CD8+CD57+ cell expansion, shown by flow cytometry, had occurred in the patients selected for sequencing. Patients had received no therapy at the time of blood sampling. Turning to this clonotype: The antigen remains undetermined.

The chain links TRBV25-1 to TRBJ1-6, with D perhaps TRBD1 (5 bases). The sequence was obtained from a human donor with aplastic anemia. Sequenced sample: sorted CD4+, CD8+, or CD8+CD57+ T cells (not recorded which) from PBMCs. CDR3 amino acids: CASSTTSGGVWAPLHF. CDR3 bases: TGTGCCAGCAGCACCACTAGCGGAGGGGTCTGGGCACCCCTCCACTTT.